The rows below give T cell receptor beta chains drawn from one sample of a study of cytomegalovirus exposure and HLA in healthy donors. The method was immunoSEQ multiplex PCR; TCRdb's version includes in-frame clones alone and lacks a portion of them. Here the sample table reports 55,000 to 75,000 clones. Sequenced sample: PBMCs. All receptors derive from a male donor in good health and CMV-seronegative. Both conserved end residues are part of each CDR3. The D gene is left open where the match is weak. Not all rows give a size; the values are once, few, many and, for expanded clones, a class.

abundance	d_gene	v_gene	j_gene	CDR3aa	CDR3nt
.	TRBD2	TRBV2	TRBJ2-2	CASSHLAGGQDGELFF	TGTGCCAGCAGTCATCTAGCGGGGGGGCAGGACGGGGAGCTGTTTTTT
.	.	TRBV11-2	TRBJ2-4	CASSSDRNIQYF	TGTGCCAGCAGCTCGGACAGAAACATTCAGTACTTC
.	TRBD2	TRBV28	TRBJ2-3	CASSEAGGRSLDTQYF	TGTGCCAGCAGTGAGGCGGGGGGGCGTAGTTTGGATACGCAGTATTTT
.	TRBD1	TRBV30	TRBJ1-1	CAWSTRTGGRTEAFF	TGTGCCTGGAGTACCCGGACAGGGGGGCGGACTGAAGCTTTCTTT
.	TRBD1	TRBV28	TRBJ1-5	CASRSGQKNSNQPQHF	TGTGCCAGCAGATCGGGACAGAAAAATAGCAATCAGCCCCAGCATTTT
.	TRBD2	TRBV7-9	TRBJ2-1	CASSPISSGTLSHEQFF	TGTGCCAGCAGCCCTATCTCTAGCGGGACTTTATCGCATGAGCAGTTCTTC
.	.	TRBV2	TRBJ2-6	CASSLEGAGANVLTF	TGTGCCAGCAGTCTCGAGGGGGCTGGGGCCAACGTCCTGACTTTC
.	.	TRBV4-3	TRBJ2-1	CASSPKRVSDNEQFF	TGCGCCAGCAGCCCCAAGCGGGTCTCCGACAATGAGCAGTTCTTC
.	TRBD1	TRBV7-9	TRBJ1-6	CASSTGTGGNSPLHF	TGTGCCAGCAGCACTGGGACAGGGGGCAATTCACCCCTCCACTTT
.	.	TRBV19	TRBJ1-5	CASSIFTLGDQPQHF	TGTGCCAGTAGTATCTTTACCCTCGGTGATCAGCCCCAGCATTTT
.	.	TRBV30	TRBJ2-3	CAWTGADTQYF	TGTGCCTGGACAGGGGCAGATACGCAGTATTTT
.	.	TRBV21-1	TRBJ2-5	CASSKGYSQNQETQYF	TGTGCCAGCAGCAAAGGGTATAGCCAAAACCAAGAGACCCAGTACTTC
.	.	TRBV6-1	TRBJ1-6	CASSTRANYNSPLHF	TGTGCCAGCAGTACGCGGGCCAACTATAATTCGCCCCTCCACTTT
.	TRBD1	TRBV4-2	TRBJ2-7	CASSQGTGSTYEQYF	TGTGCCAGCAGCCAGGGGACAGGGTCAACCTACGAGCAGTACTTC
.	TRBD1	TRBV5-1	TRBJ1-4	CASRGGQGNQKLFF	TGCGCCAGCAGGGGTGGACAGGGGAATCAAAAACTGTTTTTT
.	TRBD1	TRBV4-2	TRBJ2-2	CASSKDRGHGGELFF	TGTGCCAGCAGCAAGGACAGGGGGCATGGCGGGGAGCTGTTTTTT
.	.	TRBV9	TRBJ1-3	CASSVGGRGSGNTIYF	TGTGCCAGCAGCGTAGGGGGCAGGGGCTCTGGAAACACCATATATTTT
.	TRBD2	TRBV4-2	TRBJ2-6	CASSQGGDLSGANVLTF	TGTGCCAGCAGCCAGGGGGGGGACCTCTCTGGGGCCAACGTCCTGACTTTC
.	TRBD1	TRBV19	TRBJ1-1	CASTSDRGLGNTEAFF	TGTGCCAGTACCTCGGACAGGGGGCTAGGGAACACTGAAGCTTTCTTT
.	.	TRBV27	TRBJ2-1	CASSSPQRLDEQFF	TGTGCCAGCAGTTCCCCCCAGAGGCTGGATGAGCAGTTCTTC
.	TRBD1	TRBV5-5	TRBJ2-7	CASSSSVDRTYEQYF	TGTGCCAGCAGCTCTTCTGTGGACAGGACCTACGAGCAGTACTTC
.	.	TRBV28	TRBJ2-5	CASSLVGRGETQYF	TGTGCCAGCAGTTTAGTCGGCCGGGGGGAGACCCAGTACTTC
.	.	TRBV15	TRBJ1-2	CATSTDSQRDYGYTF	TGTGCCACCAGTACCGACAGCCAGCGGGACTATGGCTACACCTTC
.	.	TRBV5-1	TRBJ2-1	CASSLAVSSGSYNEQFF	TGCGCCAGCAGCTTGGCCGTCTCCTCCGGCTCCTACAATGAGCAGTTCTTC
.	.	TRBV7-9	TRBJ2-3	CASSFSGTDTQYF	TGTGCCAGCAGCTTCTCGGGCACAGATACGCAGTATTTT
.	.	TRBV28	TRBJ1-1	CASSPEALNTEAFF	TGTGCCAGCAGCCCGGAGGCATTGAACACTGAAGCTTTCTTT
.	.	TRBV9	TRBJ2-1	CASSVVSNEQFF	TGTGCCAGCAGCGTAGTGAGCAATGAGCAGTTCTTC
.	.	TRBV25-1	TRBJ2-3	CASSERADTQYF	TGTGCCAGCAGTGAGAGGGCAGATACGCAGTATTTT
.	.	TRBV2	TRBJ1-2	CASRETGFWAYGYTF	TGTGCCAGCAGAGAAACAGGGTTCTGGGCCTATGGCTACACCTTC
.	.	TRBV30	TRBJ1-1	CAWSGAGFGAFF	TGTGCCTGGAGTGGGGCGGGGTTCGGAGCTTTCTTT
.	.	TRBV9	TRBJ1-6	CASSVEGNSPLHF	TGTGCCAGCAGCGTAGAGGGGAATTCACCCCTCCACTTT
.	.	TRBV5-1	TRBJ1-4	CASSRTAINEKLFF	TGCGCCAGCAGTAGGACAGCGATCAATGAAAAACTGTTTTTT
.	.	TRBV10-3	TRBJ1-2	CAISVSDRANYGYTF	TGTGCCATCAGTGTAAGCGACAGAGCTAACTATGGCTACACCTTC
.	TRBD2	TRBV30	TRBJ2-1	CACHSGRGGNEQFF	TGTGCCTGTCATAGCGGGAGGGGGGGCAATGAGCAGTTCTTC
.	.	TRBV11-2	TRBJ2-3	CASSLAVTDTQYF	TGTGCCAGCAGCTTAGCGGTCACAGATACGCAGTATTTT
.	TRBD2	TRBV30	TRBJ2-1	CAWSRGVRGLAGSFSDNEQFF	TGTGCCTGGAGCCGAGGGGTTAGGGGACTAGCGGGGTCCTTCTCCGACAATGAGCAGTTCTTC
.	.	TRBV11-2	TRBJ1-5	CASSDRGLPDQPQHF	TGTGCCAGCAGCGACCGGGGTCTACCAGATCAGCCCCAGCATTTT
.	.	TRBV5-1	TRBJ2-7	CASSFRQDEQYF	TGCGCCAGCAGCTTCAGACAGGACGAGCAGTACTTC
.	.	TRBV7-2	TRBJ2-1	CASSTGYNEQFF	TGTGCCAGCAGCACGGGGTACAATGAGCAGTTCTTC
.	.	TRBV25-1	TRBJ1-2	CTSSDARDTF	TGTACCAGCAGTGATGCCCGAGACACCTTC
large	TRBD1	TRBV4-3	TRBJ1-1	CASSPGTVGEAFF	TGCGCCAGCAGCCCGGGGACAGTGGGAGAAGCTTTCTTT
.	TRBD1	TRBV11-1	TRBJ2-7	CASSLEGQSSYEQYF	TGTGCCAGCAGCTTAGAGGGACAGAGTTCCTACGAGCAGTACTTC
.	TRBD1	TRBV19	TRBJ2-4	CASSIGRDRGNIQYF	TGTGCCAGTAGTATAGGTCGGGACAGGGGGAACATTCAGTACTTC
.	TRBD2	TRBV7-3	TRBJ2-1	CASSFGLADDNEQFF	TGTGCCAGCAGCTTCGGACTAGCGGATGACAATGAGCAGTTCTTC
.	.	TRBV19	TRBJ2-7	CASSMPSSPGGTEQYF	TGTGCCAGTAGTATGCCGTCCTCCCCGGGGGGCACCGAGCAGTACTTC
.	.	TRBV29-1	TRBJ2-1	CSVDSHQNNEQFF	TGCAGCGTTGATAGCCATCAGAACAATGAGCAGTTCTTC
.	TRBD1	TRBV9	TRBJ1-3	CASSGGTASGNTIYF	TGTGCCAGCAGCGGCGGGACAGCCTCTGGAAACACCATATATTTT
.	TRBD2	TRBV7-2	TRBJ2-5	CASSFRTSETQYF	TGTGCCAGCAGCTTCAGGACTAGCGAGACCCAGTACTTC
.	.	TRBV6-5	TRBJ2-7	CASSYSVADTYEQYF	TGTGCCAGCAGTTACTCAGTAGCGGATACCTACGAGCAGTACTTC
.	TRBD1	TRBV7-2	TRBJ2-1	CASSTGTEKQFF	TGTGCCAGCAGCACCGGGACAGAGAAGCAGTTCTTC